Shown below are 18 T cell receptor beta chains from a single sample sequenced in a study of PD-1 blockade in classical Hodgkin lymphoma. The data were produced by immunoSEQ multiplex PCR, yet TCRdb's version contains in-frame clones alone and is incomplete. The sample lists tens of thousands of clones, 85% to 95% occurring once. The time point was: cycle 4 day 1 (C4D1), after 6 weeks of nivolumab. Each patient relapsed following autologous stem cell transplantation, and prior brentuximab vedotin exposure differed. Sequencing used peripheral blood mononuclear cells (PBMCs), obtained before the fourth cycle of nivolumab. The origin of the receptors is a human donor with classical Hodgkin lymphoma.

The CDR3: CASSEIGNEQFF. CDR3 nucleotides: TGTGCCAGCAGTGAAATCGGGAATGAGCAGTTCTTC. J is TRBJ2-1 and V is TRBV6-1; D uncertain. The CDR3 totals 12 residues. CDR1 is MNHNS and CDR2 is SASEGT in the germline V gene. The V and J ends lost 2 bases and 7 bases respectively, with 6 bases between them.

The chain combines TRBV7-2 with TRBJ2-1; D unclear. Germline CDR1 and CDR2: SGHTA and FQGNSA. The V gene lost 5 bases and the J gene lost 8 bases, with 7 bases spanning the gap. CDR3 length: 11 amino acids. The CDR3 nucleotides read TGTGCCAGCAGCCCATCGGATGAGCAGTTCTTC. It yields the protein CASSPSDEQFF.

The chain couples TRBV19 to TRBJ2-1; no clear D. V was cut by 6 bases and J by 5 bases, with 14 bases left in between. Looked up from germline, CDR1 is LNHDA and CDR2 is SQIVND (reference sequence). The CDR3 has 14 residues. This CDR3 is CASSASLTHNEQFF. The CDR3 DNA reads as TGTGCCAGTAGCGCCAGCCTAACTCACAATGAGCAGTTCTTC.

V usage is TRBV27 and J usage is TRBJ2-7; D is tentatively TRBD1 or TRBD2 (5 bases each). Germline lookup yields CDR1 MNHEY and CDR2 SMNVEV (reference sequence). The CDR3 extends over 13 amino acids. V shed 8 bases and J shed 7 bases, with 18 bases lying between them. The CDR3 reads CASAGTKVGEQYF. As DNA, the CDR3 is TGTGCCAGCGCCGGGACGAAGGTCGGGGAGCAGTACTTC.

CDR3 region: CASSLKGPYYGYTF. The CDR3 coding sequence is TGTGCCAGCAGTTTGAAGGGTCCCTACTATGGCTACACCTTC. The rearrangement uses TRBV27 and TRBJ1-2, with D unresolved. V gave up 3 bases and J gave up 3 bases, with 11 bases separating them. This CDR3 is 14 amino acids long. CDR1 and CDR2 from the germline V gene are MNHEY and SMNVEV (reference sequence).

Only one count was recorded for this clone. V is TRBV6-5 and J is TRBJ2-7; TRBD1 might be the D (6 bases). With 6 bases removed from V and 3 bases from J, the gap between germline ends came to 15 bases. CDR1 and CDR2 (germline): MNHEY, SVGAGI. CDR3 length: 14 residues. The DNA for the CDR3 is TGTGCCAGCAGCCCTCAGGGGTTGATCTACGAGCAGTACTTC. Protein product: CASSPQGLIYEQYF.

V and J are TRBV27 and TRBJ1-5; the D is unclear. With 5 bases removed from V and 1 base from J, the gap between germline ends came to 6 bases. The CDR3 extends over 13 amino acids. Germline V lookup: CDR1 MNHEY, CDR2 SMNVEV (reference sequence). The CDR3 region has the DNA TGTGCCAGCAGTCCAACAAGCAATCAGCCCCAGCATTTT. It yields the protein CASSPTSNQPQHF.

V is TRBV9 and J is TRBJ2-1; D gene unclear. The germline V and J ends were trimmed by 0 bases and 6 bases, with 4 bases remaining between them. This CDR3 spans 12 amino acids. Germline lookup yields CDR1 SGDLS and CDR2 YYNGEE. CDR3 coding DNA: TGTGCCAGCAGCGTAGGAGCCAATGAGCAGTTCTTC. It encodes CASSVGANEQFF.

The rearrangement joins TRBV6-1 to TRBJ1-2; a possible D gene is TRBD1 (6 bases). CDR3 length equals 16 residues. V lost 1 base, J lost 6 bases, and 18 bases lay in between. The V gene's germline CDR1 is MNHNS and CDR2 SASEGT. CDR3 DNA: TGTGCCAGCAGTGAAGTCTGGGGGGCTAGAGGAAATGGCTACACCTTC. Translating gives CASSEVWGARGNGYTF.

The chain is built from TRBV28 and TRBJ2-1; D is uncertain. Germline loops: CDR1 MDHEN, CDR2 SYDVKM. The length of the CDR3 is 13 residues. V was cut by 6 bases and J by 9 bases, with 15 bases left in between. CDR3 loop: CASSPPTIFEQFF. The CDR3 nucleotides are TGTGCCAGCAGCCCCCCGACAATTTTTGAGCAGTTCTTC.

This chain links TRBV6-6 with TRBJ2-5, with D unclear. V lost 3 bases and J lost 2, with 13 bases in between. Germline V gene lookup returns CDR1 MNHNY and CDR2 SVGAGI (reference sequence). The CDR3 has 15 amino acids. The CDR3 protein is CASSYSRLLQETQYF. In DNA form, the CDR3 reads TGTGCCAGCAGTTATAGCAGGCTGCTGCAAGAGACCCAGTACTTC.

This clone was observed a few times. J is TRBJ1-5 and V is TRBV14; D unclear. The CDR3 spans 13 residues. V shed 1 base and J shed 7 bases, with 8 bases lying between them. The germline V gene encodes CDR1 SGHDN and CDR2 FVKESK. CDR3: CASSQAPGQPQHF. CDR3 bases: TGTGCCAGCAGCCAAGCACCTGGGCAGCCCCAGCATTTT.

DNA of the CDR3: TGTGCCAGCTCACGAGGGACTCCCGACCCTGAAGCTTTCTTT. It translates to CASSRGTPDPEAFF. The chain links TRBV18 to TRBJ1-1; tentatively, D is TRBD1 (5 bases). Trimming took 4 bases from V and 6 from J, leaving 15 bases between them. The CDR3 consists of 14 residues. Germline V CDR1 and CDR2: KGHSH, LQKENI.

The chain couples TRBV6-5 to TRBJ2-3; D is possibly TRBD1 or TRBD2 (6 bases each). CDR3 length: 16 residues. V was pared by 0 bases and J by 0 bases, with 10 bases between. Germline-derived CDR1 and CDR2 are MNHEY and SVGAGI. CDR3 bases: TGTGCCAGCAGTTACTCATGGGGGGCCAGCACAGATACGCAGTATTTT. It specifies CASSYSWGASTDTQYF.

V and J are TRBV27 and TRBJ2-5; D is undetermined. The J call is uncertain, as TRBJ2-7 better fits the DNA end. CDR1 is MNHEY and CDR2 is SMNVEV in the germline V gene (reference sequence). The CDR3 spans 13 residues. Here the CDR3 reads CASSLTVSYEQYF. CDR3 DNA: TGTGCCAGCAGTTTAACGGTGTCCTACGAGCAGTACTTC.

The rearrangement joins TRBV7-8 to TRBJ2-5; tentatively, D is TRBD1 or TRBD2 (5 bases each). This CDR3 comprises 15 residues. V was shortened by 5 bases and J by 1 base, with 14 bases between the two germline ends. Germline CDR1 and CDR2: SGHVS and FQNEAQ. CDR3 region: CASSKGPTFQETQYF. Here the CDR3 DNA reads TGTGCCAGCAGCAAGGGACCTACTTTCCAAGAGACCCAGTACTTC.

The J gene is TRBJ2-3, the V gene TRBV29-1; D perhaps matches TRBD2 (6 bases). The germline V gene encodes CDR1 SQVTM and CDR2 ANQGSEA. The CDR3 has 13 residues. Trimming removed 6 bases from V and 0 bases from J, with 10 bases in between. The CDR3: CSVAGPSTDTQYF. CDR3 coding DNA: TGCAGCGTGGCGGGGCCAAGCACAGATACGCAGTATTTT.

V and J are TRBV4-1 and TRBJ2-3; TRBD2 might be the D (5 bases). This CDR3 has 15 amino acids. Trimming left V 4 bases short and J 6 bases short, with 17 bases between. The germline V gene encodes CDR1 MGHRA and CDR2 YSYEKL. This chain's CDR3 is CASSLAHREYDTQYF. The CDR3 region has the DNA TGCGCCAGCAGCCTAGCCCATCGGGAATACGATACGCAGTATTTT.